This record concerns one T cell receptor beta chain sequence. The data were obtained in a study of blood T cell repertoires in COVID-19. Clones were read by immunoSEQ multiplex PCR, and TCRdb kept only the in-frame ones, dropping some. In the table there are fewer than 450,000 clones, about 90% of which are singletons. Germline V gene lookup returns CDR1 LGHNT and CDR2 FRNRAP. Between the trimmed V and J ends, which lost 5 bases and 6 bases, there was a span of 10 bases. The CDR3 totals 12 residues. The receptor's source is a young man who had recovered from COVID-19. The V and J genes are TRBV12-5 and TRBJ1-1; D might be TRBD1 (6 bases). The sample consisted of PBMCs or T cells enriched from blood (not recorded which). CDR3 bases: TGTGCTAGTGGTCCCTGGACAGCTGAAGCTTTCTTT. This sequence encodes CASGPWTAEAFF.